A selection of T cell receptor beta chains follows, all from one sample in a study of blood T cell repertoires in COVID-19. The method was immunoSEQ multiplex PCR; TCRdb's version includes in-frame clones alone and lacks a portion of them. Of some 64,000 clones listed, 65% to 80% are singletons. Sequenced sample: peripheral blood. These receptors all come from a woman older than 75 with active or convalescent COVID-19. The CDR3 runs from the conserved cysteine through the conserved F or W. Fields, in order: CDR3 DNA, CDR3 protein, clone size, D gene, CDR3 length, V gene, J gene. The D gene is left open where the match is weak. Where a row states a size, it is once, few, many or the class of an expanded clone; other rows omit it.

cdr3_nt: TGTGCCAGCAGCCAAGAACAAGCGGGGGGGCTGTTTTTT
cdr3_aa: CASSQEQAGGLFF
clone_size: NA
d_call: TRBD2
cdr3_length: 13
v_call: TRBV3-1/TRBV3-2
j_call: TRBJ2-2

cdr3_nt: TGTGCCAGCAGTTTCTCTCCCGGGACTGGAGGAGGCTACACCTTC
cdr3_aa: CASSFSPGTGGGYTF
clone_size: NA
d_call: NA
cdr3_length: 15
v_call: TRBV27
j_call: TRBJ1-2

cdr3_nt: TGTGCCAGCAGTCTCCTCGTAGACTACGAGCAGTACTTC
cdr3_aa: CASSLLVDYEQYF
clone_size: large
d_call: NA
cdr3_length: 13
v_call: TRBV6-5
j_call: TRBJ2-7

cdr3_nt: TGTGCCAGTAGTATTCGAAGCGGGGGGGCAGATACGCAGTATTTT
cdr3_aa: CASSIRSGGADTQYF
clone_size: NA
d_call: TRBD2
cdr3_length: 15
v_call: TRBV19
j_call: TRBJ2-3

cdr3_nt: TGTGCCAGCAGCTTAGATGGACAGAACTCTGGAAACACCATATATTTT
cdr3_aa: CASSLDGQNSGNTIYF
clone_size: NA
d_call: NA
cdr3_length: 16
v_call: TRBV13
j_call: TRBJ1-3

cdr3_nt: TGTGCCAGCAGTGGCCGGGATATTAATAGCAATCAGCCCCAGCATTTT
cdr3_aa: CASSGRDINSNQPQHF
clone_size: NA
d_call: NA
cdr3_length: 16
v_call: TRBV25-1
j_call: TRBJ1-5

cdr3_nt: TGTGCCTGGAGTGTGATGGGGGCGACTGGAAACACCATATATTTT
cdr3_aa: CAWSVMGATGNTIYF
clone_size: few
d_call: NA
cdr3_length: 15
v_call: TRBV30
j_call: TRBJ1-3

cdr3_nt: TGCGCCAGCAGCGATAGCGGGGGGCGCGCCCGGACCCAGTACTTC
cdr3_aa: CASSDSGGRARTQYF
clone_size: NA
d_call: TRBD2
cdr3_length: 15
v_call: TRBV5-1
j_call: TRBJ2-5

cdr3_nt: TGTGCCAGCAGCCAACAATCAGTTAACTATGGCTACACCTTC
cdr3_aa: CASSQQSVNYGYTF
clone_size: NA
d_call: NA
cdr3_length: 14
v_call: TRBV3-1/TRBV3-2
j_call: TRBJ1-2

cdr3_nt: TGTGCCAGCAGCGAAAGGACAGGGGCCATCGGCTACACCTTC
cdr3_aa: CASSERTGAIGYTF
clone_size: once
d_call: TRBD1
cdr3_length: 14
v_call: TRBV7-9
j_call: TRBJ1-2

cdr3_nt: TGTGCCAGCAGCAAAGATGGAGTGCGGAGCTCTGGGGCCAACGTCCTGACTTTC
cdr3_aa: CASSKDGVRSSGANVLTF
clone_size: few
d_call: NA
cdr3_length: 18
v_call: TRBV21-1
j_call: TRBJ2-6

cdr3_nt: TGCGCCAGCAGCGCCCTGGCAGGCCCCCGAAACACCATATATTTT
cdr3_aa: CASSALAGPRNTIYF
clone_size: NA
d_call: NA
cdr3_length: 15
v_call: TRBV5-1
j_call: TRBJ1-3

cdr3_nt: TGCGCCAGCAGCTTGAAGGGACAGGAGTTTGAAGCTTTCTTT
cdr3_aa: CASSLKGQEFEAFF
clone_size: NA
d_call: TRBD1
cdr3_length: 14
v_call: TRBV5-1
j_call: TRBJ1-1

cdr3_nt: TGTGCCTGGAGTGTAGACGGAGCAATTCAGTACTTC
cdr3_aa: CAWSVDGAIQYF
clone_size: once
d_call: NA
cdr3_length: 12
v_call: TRBV30
j_call: TRBJ2-4

cdr3_nt: TGTGCCAGCAGCCACTTCCAGGGGGTATTTGATGGCTACACCTTC
cdr3_aa: CASSHFQGVFDGYTF
clone_size: once
d_call: TRBD1
cdr3_length: 15
v_call: TRBV14
j_call: TRBJ1-2

cdr3_nt: TGTGCCAGCAGCCCCGGCAGGGGGCGGGGGGGCCACGATGAGCAGTTCTTC
cdr3_aa: CASSPGRGRGGHDEQFF
clone_size: NA
d_call: NA
cdr3_length: 17
v_call: TRBV7-3
j_call: TRBJ2-1

cdr3_nt: TGTGCCATCAGTGAGTCGATAGGACTAGCGGGTCGTACAGATACGCAGTATTTT
cdr3_aa: CAISESIGLAGRTDTQYF
clone_size: once
d_call: TRBD2
cdr3_length: 18
v_call: TRBV10-3
j_call: TRBJ2-3

cdr3_nt: TGCGCCAGCAGCTTGGGCCCTGACAGGTCAGGACAGCCCCAGCATTTT
cdr3_aa: CASSLGPDRSGQPQHF
clone_size: NA
d_call: NA
cdr3_length: 16
v_call: TRBV5-1
j_call: TRBJ1-5

cdr3_nt: TGTGCCAGCAGCGACGAGGGCAGGATCTATGGCTACACCTTC
cdr3_aa: CASSDEGRIYGYTF
clone_size: NA
d_call: NA
cdr3_length: 14
v_call: TRBV5-4
j_call: TRBJ1-2

cdr3_nt: TGTGCCAGCAGGAGGACAGGTTATGGCTACACCTTC
cdr3_aa: CASRRTGYGYTF
clone_size: NA
d_call: TRBD1
cdr3_length: 12
v_call: TRBV6-5
j_call: TRBJ1-2

cdr3_nt: TGTGCCACCAGCAGAGATAAGGGGTCCAATCAGCCCCAGCATTTT
cdr3_aa: CATSRDKGSNQPQHF
clone_size: NA
d_call: NA
cdr3_length: 15
v_call: TRBV15
j_call: TRBJ1-5

cdr3_nt: TGCAGTGCTCCACTAGATGAGACCCAGTACTTC
cdr3_aa: CSAPLDETQYF
clone_size: NA
d_call: NA
cdr3_length: 11
v_call: TRBV20-1
j_call: TRBJ2-5